The table lists the clone carrying this TCR beta chain with a few counts. The antigen is unknown. The whole isolated RNA underwent reverse transcription, so sequencing captured expressed TCRB transcripts. Only in-frame clones appear in the TCRdb table, and some are missing; sequencing was by immunoSEQ multiplex PCR. The sample lists 330,000 or so clones, 13% to 15% occurring once. The sample belongs to a study of beta chain features in type 1 diabetes. Study-wide findings and caveats: High-TCR-expressing cells could be over-represented by cDNA sequencing.

CD4+ naive, central memory, regulatory and stem cell-like memory subsets were isolated by sorting on CD45RO/CCR7/CD25/CD127/CD95/CD27. Sequencing used central memory CD4+ T cells from blood. The receptor comes from a man aged 30 to 39 in good health.

The CDR3: CASRLAANTGELFF. The CDR3, as DNA: TGTGCCAGCCGACTAGCGGCGAACACCGGGGAGCTGTTTTTT. The chain carries TRBV27 and TRBJ2-2; TRBD2 agrees at 9 bases. Germline-derived CDR1 and CDR2 are MNHEY and SMNVEV (reference sequence). After removal of 8 bases from V and 0 bases from J, the junction contained 1 base not matched to a gene. The CDR3 runs 14 residues.